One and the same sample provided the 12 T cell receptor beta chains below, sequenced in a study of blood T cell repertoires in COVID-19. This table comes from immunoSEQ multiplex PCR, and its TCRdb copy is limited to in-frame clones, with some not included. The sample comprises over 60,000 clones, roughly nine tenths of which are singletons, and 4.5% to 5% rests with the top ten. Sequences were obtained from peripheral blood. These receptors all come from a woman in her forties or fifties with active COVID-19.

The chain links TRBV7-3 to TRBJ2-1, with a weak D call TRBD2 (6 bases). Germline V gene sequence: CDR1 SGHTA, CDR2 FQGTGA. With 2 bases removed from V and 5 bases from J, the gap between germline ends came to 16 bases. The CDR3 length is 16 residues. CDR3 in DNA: TGTGCCAGCAGCTTACTACCGACTAGTCAGGACAATGAGCAGTTCTTC. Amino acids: CASSLLPTSQDNEQFF.

The CDR3 sequence: CASSLGGLNEKLFF. The DNA of the CDR3 is TGTGCCAGCAGCTTGGGGGGGCTGAATGAAAAACTGTTTTTT. This chain connects TRBV5-5 to TRBJ1-4, with D possibly matching TRBD1 (6 bases). The length of the CDR3 is 14 residues. CDR1 and CDR2 from the germline V gene are SGHKS and YYEKEE (reference sequence). V lost 0 bases to trimming and J lost 5 bases, with 8 bases between them.

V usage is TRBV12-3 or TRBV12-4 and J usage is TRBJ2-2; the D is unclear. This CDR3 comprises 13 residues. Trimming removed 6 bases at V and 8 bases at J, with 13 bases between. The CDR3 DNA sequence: TGTGCCAGCAGCCCCCTTCAGGAAGGGGAGCTGTTTTTT. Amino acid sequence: CASSPLQEGELFF.

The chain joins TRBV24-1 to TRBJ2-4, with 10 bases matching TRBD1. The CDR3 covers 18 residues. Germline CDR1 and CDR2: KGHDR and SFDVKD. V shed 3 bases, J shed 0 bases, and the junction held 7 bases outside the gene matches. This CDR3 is CATSDPQTGGEAKNIQYF. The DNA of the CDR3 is TGTGCCACCAGTGATCCTCAGACAGGGGGCGAAGCCAAAAACATTCAGTACTTC.

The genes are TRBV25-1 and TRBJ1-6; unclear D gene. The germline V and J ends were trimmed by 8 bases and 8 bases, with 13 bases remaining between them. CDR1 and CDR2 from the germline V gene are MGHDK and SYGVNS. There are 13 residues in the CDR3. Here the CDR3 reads CASGAGSYSPLHF. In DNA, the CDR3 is TGTGCCAGCGGTGCCGGGTCTTATTCACCCCTCCACTTT.

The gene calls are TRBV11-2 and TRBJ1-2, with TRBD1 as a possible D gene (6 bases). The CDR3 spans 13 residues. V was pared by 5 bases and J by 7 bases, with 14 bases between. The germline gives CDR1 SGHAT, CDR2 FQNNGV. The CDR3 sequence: CASSPAPGAGYTF. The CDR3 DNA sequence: TGTGCCAGCAGCCCGGCTCCAGGGGCTGGCTACACCTTC.

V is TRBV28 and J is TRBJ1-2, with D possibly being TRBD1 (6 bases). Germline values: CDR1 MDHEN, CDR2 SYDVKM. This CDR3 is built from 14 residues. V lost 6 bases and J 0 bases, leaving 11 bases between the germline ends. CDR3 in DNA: TGTGCCAGCAGAACCGACAGGCCTAACTATGGCTACACCTTC. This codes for CASRTDRPNYGYTF.

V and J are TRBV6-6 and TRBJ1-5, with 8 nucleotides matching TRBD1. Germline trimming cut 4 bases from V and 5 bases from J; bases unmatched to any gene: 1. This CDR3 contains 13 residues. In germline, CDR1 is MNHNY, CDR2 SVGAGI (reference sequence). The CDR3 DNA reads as TGTGCCAGCAGTTTGACAGGGGATCAGCCCCAGCATTTT. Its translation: CASSLTGDQPQHF.

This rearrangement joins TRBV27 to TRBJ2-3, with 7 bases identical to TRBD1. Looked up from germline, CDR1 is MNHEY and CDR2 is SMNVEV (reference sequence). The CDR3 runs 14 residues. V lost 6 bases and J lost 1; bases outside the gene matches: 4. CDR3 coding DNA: TGTGCCAGCAGGACCGGGACAGGCACAGATACGCAGTATTTT. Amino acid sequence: CASRTGTGTDTQYF.

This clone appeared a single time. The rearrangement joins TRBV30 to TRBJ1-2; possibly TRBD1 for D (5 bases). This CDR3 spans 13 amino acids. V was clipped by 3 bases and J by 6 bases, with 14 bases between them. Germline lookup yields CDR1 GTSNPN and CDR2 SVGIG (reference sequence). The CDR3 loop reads CAWRIDRLNGYTF. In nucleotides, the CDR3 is TGTGCCTGGAGAATTGACAGACTTAATGGCTACACCTTC. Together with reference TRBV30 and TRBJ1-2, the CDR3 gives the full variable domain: SQTIHQWPATLVQPVGSPLSLECTVEGTSNPNLYWYRQAAGRGLQLLFYSVGIGQISSEVPQNLSASRPQDRQFILSSKKLLLSDSGFYLCAWRIDRLNGYTFGSGTRLTVV.

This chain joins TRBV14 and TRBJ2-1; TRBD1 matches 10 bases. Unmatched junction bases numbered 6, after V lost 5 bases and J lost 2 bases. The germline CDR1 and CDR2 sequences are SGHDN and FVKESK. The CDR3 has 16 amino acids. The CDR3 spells CASSARQGATYNEQFF. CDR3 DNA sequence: TGTGCCAGCAGCGCCCGACAGGGGGCGACCTACAATGAGCAGTTCTTC.

The CDR3 nucleotides read TGTGCCAGCTCGCCTAGTTACTACGAGCAGTACTTC. Protein sequence: CASSPSYYEQYF. The rearrangement links TRBV18 to TRBJ2-7; D remains unclear. Trimming stripped 6 bases from V and 3 bases from J, with 9 bases between. CDR3 length: 12 residues. CDR1 is KGHSH, CDR2 LQKENI, per germline.